Following are 21 T cell receptor beta chains from one sample sequenced in a study of blood T cell repertoires in COVID-19 (dated by TCRdb to between 2020 and 2021). Receptors were amplified or captured by the immunoSEQ multiplex PCR assay. Imported from immuneACCESS, the table was reduced by TCRdb to in-frame sequences with V and J called. These copies leave out some clones; in studies compared against another copy, an unresolved V gene accounts for under half, and the cause of the remainder is not known. The sample profile shows approximately 210,000 clones; roughly 84% of them were found once. Clones ranked in the top ten supply more than 7% of the sample. Material for sequencing was PBMCs or T cells enriched from blood (not recorded which). These receptors originate from a man aged 30 to 39 in a cohort exposed to, infected with or recovered from COVID-19 (not recorded which).

This chain connects TRBV27 to TRBJ2-7; perhaps TRBD1 as D (5 bases). CDR1 MNHEY and CDR2 SMNVEV come from the germline V gene (reference sequence). With 5 bases removed from V and 2 bases from J, the gap between germline ends came to 7 bases. This CDR3 comprises 12 residues. The CDR3 loop is CASSQGAYEQYF. In DNA form, the CDR3 reads TGTGCCAGCAGTCAAGGGGCCTACGAGCAGTACTTC.

The genes are TRBV25-1 and TRBJ2-2; 7 bases agree with TRBD2. Germline loops: CDR1 MGHDK, CDR2 SYGVNS. J was trimmed by 0 bases and V by 6 bases; bases with no gene match: 4. The CDR3 has 15 amino acids. The CDR3 region is CASRSGLPNTGELFF. CDR3 DNA sequence: TGTGCCAGCAGATCGGGACTACCGAACACCGGGGAGCTGTTTTTT.

The genes are TRBV27 and TRBJ1-1; TRBD1 is a possible D gene (5 bases). CDR3 length: 16 residues. V was shortened by 0 bases and J by 0 bases, with 11 bases between the two germline ends. CDR1 MNHEY and CDR2 SMNVEV come from the germline V gene (reference sequence). The chain's CDR3 is CASSLSIGGVNTEAFF. Written as DNA, the CDR3 is TGTGCCAGCAGTTTATCGATTGGAGGGGTGAACACTGAAGCTTTCTTT.

The chain links TRBV4-3 to TRBJ2-5; D perhaps matches TRBD2 (6 bases). Trimming cost V 4 bases and J 5 bases, with 14 bases left between them. Germline V gene sequence: CDR1 LGHNA, CDR2 YSLEER. The CDR3 is 14 amino acids. CDR3 bases: TGCGCCAGCAGCCCATTAGGAGGGCTGGAGACCCAGTACTTC. This sequence encodes CASSPLGGLETQYF.

The V and J genes are TRBV27 and TRBJ1-1; TRBD1 agrees at 7 bases. This CDR3 has 15 amino acids. The trim removed 6 bases at V and 1 base at J, leaving 8 bases unmatched. Germline V gene data show CDR1 as MNHEY and CDR2 as SMNVEV (reference sequence). The CDR3 DNA reads as TGTGCCAGCAGCGACAGGGTGAGTTGGAACACTGAAGCTTTCTTT. Translation: CASSDRVSWNTEAFF.

The V gene is TRBV7-9, the J gene TRBJ2-7, with TRBD2 identical over 8 bases. V was pared by 1 base and J by 4 bases, with 0 bases of the junction left unmatched. This CDR3 region has 13 residues. The germline V gene has CDR1 SEHNR and CDR2 FQNEAQ (reference sequence). The CDR3 DNA follows: TGTGCCAGCAGCTTAGTAGCGGGGTACGAGCAGTACTTC. Protein product: CASSLVAGYEQYF.

This rearrangement joins TRBV9 to TRBJ2-1, with TRBD2 matching over 14 bases. V shed 4 bases, J shed 8 bases, and the junction held 5 bases outside the gene matches. The CDR3 is 15 residues long. The germline CDR1 and CDR2 sequences are SGDLS and YYNGEE. This chain's CDR3 is CASSPGLAGGDEQFF. In nucleotides, the CDR3 is TGTGCCAGCAGCCCAGGACTAGCGGGAGGTGATGAGCAGTTCTTC.

The rearrangement links TRBV7-8 to TRBJ1-1; no firm D call. Germline CDR1 reads SGHVS; CDR2 reads FQNEAQ. The CDR3 length is 17 residues. V was shortened by 1 base and J by 3 bases, with 18 bases between the two germline ends. The DNA for the CDR3 is TGTGCCAGCAGCTTAGGCCCCTTTCGCGGCTTTCACACTGAAGCTTTCTTT. Amino acid sequence: CASSLGPFRGFHTEAFF.

This clone was recorded once. V usage is TRBV4-3 and J usage is TRBJ2-4, with D possibly being TRBD2 (7 bases). With 0 bases removed from V and 2 bases from J, the gap between germline ends came to 14 bases. The CDR3 has 17 amino acids. Germline CDR1 and CDR2: LGHNA and YSLEER. Here the CDR3 reads CASSQDGGGGPKNIQYF. The DNA for the CDR3 is TGCGCCAGCAGCCAAGATGGGGGGGGCGGACCCAAAAACATTCAGTACTTC.

The chain has TRBV7-6 and TRBJ1-3; 8 nucleotides align to TRBD1. V shed 5 bases, J shed 0 bases, and the junction held 6 bases outside the gene matches. The CDR3 spans 16 residues. The germline V gene encodes CDR1 SGHVS and CDR2 FNYEAQ. The CDR3 reads CASSPDRGFSGNTIYF. The CDR3 nucleotides are TGTGCCAGCAGCCCAGACAGGGGATTCTCTGGAAACACCATATATTTT.

This clone was picked up a small number of times. The rearrangement joins TRBV28 to TRBJ1-2; D is perhaps TRBD1 (6 bases). Germline V CDR1 and CDR2: MDHEN, SYDVKM. The V end lost 8 bases, the J end lost 5 bases, and 12 bases lay between the germline ends. The CDR3 extends over 12 amino acids. DNA for the CDR3: TGTGCCAGCCACGGACAGTTATATGGCTACACCTTC. Protein product: CASHGQLYGYTF.

The chain has TRBV30 and TRBJ1-5; D is uncertain. V was shortened by 0 bases and J by 2 bases, with 14 bases between the two germline ends. This CDR3 has 16 amino acids. The germline V gene encodes CDR1 GTSNPN and CDR2 SVGIG (reference sequence). CDR3 sequence (DNA): TGTGCCTGGAGTGTAGTTCGCAGGCCAGGCAATCAGCCCCAGCATTTT. Translation: CAWSVVRRPGNQPQHF. Full variable domain (outside the CDR3, taken from reference TRBV30 and TRBJ1-5): SQTIHQWPATLVQPVGSPLSLECTVEGTSNPNLYWYRQAAGRGLQLLFYSVGIGQISSEVPQNLSASRPQDRQFILSSKKLLLSDSGFYLCAWSVVRRPGNQPQHFGDGTRLSIL.

The chain links TRBV2 to TRBJ2-1; weak D call: TRBD2 (5 bases). CDR1 and CDR2 from the germline V gene are SNHLY and FYNNEI. CDR3 size: 16 residues. V lost 6 bases to trimming and J lost 6 bases, with 21 bases between them. The CDR3 sequence is CASRPLGSDRGNEQFF. The DNA of the CDR3 is TGTGCCAGCAGGCCCCTGGGGAGCGACCGGGGCAATGAGCAGTTCTTC.

The rearrangement links TRBV6-1 to TRBJ2-6; D remains ambiguous. Germline V gives CDR1 MNHNS, CDR2 SASEGT. The CDR3 has 16 amino acids. V lost 4 bases and J lost 0, with 10 bases in between. CDR3 in amino acids: CASSAGAVSGANVLTF. In nucleotides, the CDR3 is TGTGCCAGCAGTGCCGGAGCCGTCTCTGGGGCCAACGTCCTGACTTTC.

This chain uses TRBV1 with TRBJ1-2. TRBV1 is recorded as a pseudogene. The CDR3 sequence is 15 residues long. The CDR3: CTSSPKCRVYYGYTF. The CDR3 DNA is TGCACCAGCAGCCCAAAATGCCGGGTTTACTATGGCTACACCTTC.

The chain has TRBV28 and TRBJ2-7; a weak D match, TRBD1 (8 bases). This CDR3 contains 14 residues. Germline values: CDR1 MDHEN, CDR2 SYDVKM. V lost 5 bases to trimming and J lost 7 bases, with 18 bases between them. This CDR3 is CASSPDREGGEQYF. Here the CDR3 DNA reads TGTGCCAGCAGTCCGGACAGGGAGGGCGGGGAGCAGTACTTC.

J is TRBJ2-7 and V is TRBV28, with D possibly being TRBD1 (7 bases). Germline V CDR1 and CDR2: MDHEN, SYDVKM. The CDR3 has 13 residues. Trimming pared 9 bases from V and 3 bases from J, leaving 15 bases between. The CDR3 loop is CASTPGGIYEQYF. CDR3 DNA sequence: TGTGCCAGTACCCCAGGGGGGATCTACGAGCAGTACTTC.

Only one count was recorded for this clone. In DNA, the CDR3 is TGTGCCAACACCCTAGCGGGAGGATCTAGCACAGATACGCAGTATTTT. This sequence encodes CANTLAGGSSTDTQYF. The chain uses TRBV9 and TRBJ2-3; 11 positions agree with TRBD2. V shed 9 bases, J shed 0 bases, and the junction held 9 bases outside the gene matches. Germline V gives CDR1 SGDLS, CDR2 YYNGEE. The CDR3 has 16 residues.

The count of this clone is one. The chain employs TRBV29-1 and TRBJ2-7; TRBD1 matches at 9 bases. CDR3 length: 12 residues. Germline CDR1 SQVTM, CDR2 ANQGSEA. V shed 5 bases, J shed 5 bases, and the junction held 4 bases outside the gene matches. The CDR3: CSVRTGVHEQYF. DNA of the CDR3: TGCAGCGTTAGGACAGGGGTCCACGAGCAGTACTTC.

The rearrangement joins TRBV15 to TRBJ1-5; 7 nucleotides align to TRBD1. The trim removed 4 bases at V and 6 bases at J, leaving 12 bases unmatched. CDR3 length: 16 amino acids. The germline V gene has CDR1 LNHNV and CDR2 YYDKDF (reference sequence). CDR3 sequence (DNA): TGTGCCACCAGCATAGGGGACAGAATAAGGCCTCAGCCCCAGCATTTT. This encodes CATSIGDRIRPQPQHF.

The V gene is TRBV7-6, the J gene TRBJ2-3; tentatively, D is TRBD2 (6 bases). The V end was cut by 0 bases, the J end by 4 bases, with 8 bases between. CDR3 length: 14 residues. Germline CDR1 SGHVS, CDR2 FNYEAQ. CDR3: CASSLASGSDTQYF. The CDR3 region has the DNA TGTGCCAGCAGCTTAGCGAGCGGGTCAGATACGCAGTATTTT.